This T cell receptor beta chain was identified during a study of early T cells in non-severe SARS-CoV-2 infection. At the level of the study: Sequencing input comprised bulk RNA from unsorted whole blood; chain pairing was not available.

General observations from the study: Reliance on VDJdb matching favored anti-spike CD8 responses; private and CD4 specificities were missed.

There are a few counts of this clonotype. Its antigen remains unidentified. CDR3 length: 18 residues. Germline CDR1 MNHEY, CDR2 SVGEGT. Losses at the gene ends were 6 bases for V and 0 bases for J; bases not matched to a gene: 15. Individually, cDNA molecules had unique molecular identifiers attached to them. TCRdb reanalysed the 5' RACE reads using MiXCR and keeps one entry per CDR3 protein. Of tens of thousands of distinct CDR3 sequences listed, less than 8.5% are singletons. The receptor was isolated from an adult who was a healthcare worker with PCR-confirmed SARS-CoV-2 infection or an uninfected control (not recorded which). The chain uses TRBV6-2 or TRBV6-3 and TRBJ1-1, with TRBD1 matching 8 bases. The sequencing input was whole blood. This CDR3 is CASSHPKSGGSVNTEAFF. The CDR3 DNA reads TGTGCCAGCAGCCATCCCAAATCAGGGGGCTCAGTGAACACTGAAGCTTTCTTT.